This TCR beta chain was recorded in a study of blood T cell repertoires in COVID-19. Clones were sequenced by immunoSEQ multiplex PCR, and TCRdb holds only the in-frame ones, with some missing. The sample lists approximately 170,000 clones; roughly 86% were seen once. Germline V gene data show CDR1 as SNHLY and CDR2 as FYNNEI. Trimming took 1 base from V and 15 from J, leaving 7 bases between them. This CDR3 comprises 10 residues. The sequence came from a woman older than 75 with COVID-19, enrolled during active disease. The sample taken for sequencing was peripheral blood. V usage is TRBV2 and J usage is TRBJ2-1; D uncertain. The DNA for the CDR3 is TGTGCCAGCAGTGAAGAGTGGCTGTTCTTC. It specifies CASSEEWLFF. Looking up the rest from reference TRBV2 and TRBJ2-1 gives the full variable domain: EPEVTQTPSHQVTQMGQEVILRCVPISNHLYFYWYRQILGQKVEFLVSFYNNEISEKSEIFDDQFSVERPDGSNFTLKIRSTKLEDSAMYFCASSEEWLFFGPGTRLTVL.